The 17 T cell receptor beta chains given below trace back to one sample, sequenced in a study of beta chain features in type 1 diabetes. Investigators reverse transcribed all isolated RNA, so they sequenced expressed TCRB transcripts. Some clones are missing from TCRdb's copy, which holds only in-frame ones; the method was immunoSEQ multiplex PCR. This table holds about 200,000 clones, roughly a tenth found once. Sequencing was carried out using central memory CD4+ T cells from blood. These receptors were taken from a man aged 18 to 29 in good health.

There are a few counts of this clone. V and J are TRBV19 and TRBJ2-5, with 7 bases matching TRBD1. With V trimmed by 3 bases and J by 4 bases, 14 bases remained unmatched. The germline CDR1 and CDR2 sequences are LNHDA and SQIVND (reference sequence). CDR3 length: 17 residues. Here the CDR3 reads CASSIRPGQRIGETQYF. The CDR3 DNA reads TGTGCCAGTAGTATCCGTCCGGGACAGAGAATCGGAGAGACCCAGTACTTC.

About this clone: Distinct nucleotide sequences in the sample also encode this CDR3. The V and J genes are TRBV30 and TRBJ1-5, with a weak D call TRBD1 (6 bases). Trimming stripped 2 bases from V and 4 bases from J, with 12 bases between. The germline gives CDR1 GTSNPN, CDR2 SVGIG (reference sequence). This CDR3 has 14 amino acids. DNA for the CDR3: TGTGCCTGGAGTCTAAATACAGGGAATCAGCCCCAGCATTTT. This gives the protein CAWSLNTGNQPQHF.

J is TRBJ2-3 and V is TRBV9, with D perhaps assigned TRBD1 or TRBD2 (5 bases each). CDR3 length: 15 residues. The V and J ends lost 0 bases and 3 bases respectively, with 11 bases between them. Germline V gives CDR1 SGDLS, CDR2 YYNGEE. The CDR3, as DNA: TGTGCCAGCAGCGTAGTGGGGGTCGGAACAGATACGCAGTATTTT. Translation gives CASSVVGVGTDTQYF.

This clone was seen a handful of times. This chain joins TRBV4-2 and TRBJ1-4, with no clear D. Germline CDR1 is LGHNA and CDR2 is YNFKEQ. V lost 0 bases and J lost 4, with 18 bases in between. The CDR3 contains 18 residues. The CDR3 DNA follows: TGTGCCAGCAGCCAAGATCCGACGGACCGAGGGCATAATGAAAAACTGTTTTTT. This gives the protein CASSQDPTDRGHNEKLFF.

This clone showed up just a few times. This chain joins TRBV7-9 and TRBJ2-5; the D gene is possibly TRBD2 (5 bases). The J call is doubtful: the DNA matches TRBJ2-7 better. The CDR3 is made up of 14 amino acids. Germline values: CDR1 SEHNR, CDR2 FQNEAQ (reference sequence). The DNA of the CDR3 is TGTGCCAGCAGCCCGGGAAGGGTCTCCTACGAGCAGTACTTC. It yields the protein CASSPGRVSYEQYF.

This clone was counted many times. Other DNA variants within this sample encode the same CDR3. The rearrangement links TRBV9 to TRBJ2-3; D not certain. Between the trimmed V and J ends, which lost 4 bases and 5 bases, there was a span of 8 bases. CDR1 is SGDLS and CDR2 is YYNGEE in the germline V gene. This CDR3 is built from 12 residues. DNA of the CDR3: TGTGCCAGCAGCCTCGGACGAGATACGCAGTATTTT. This gives the protein CASSLGRDTQYF.

This clone was recorded a few times. The chain has TRBV29-1 and TRBJ2-1, with 7 bases aligning to TRBD1. This CDR3 has 12 amino acids. The V gene's germline CDR1 is SQVTM and CDR2 ANQGSEA. V was clipped by 7 bases and J by 2 bases; unmatched bases: 2. The CDR3 DNA follows: TGCAGCGCCGGGACAGCCTACAATGAGCAGTTCTTC. It encodes CSAGTAYNEQFF.

This clone was observed a handful of times. V gene TRBV30 combines with J gene TRBJ2-7, with D possibly being TRBD2 (6 bases). CDR1 is GTSNPN and CDR2 is SVGIG in the germline V gene (reference sequence). The CDR3 runs to 15 residues. V was shortened by 1 base and J by 4 bases, with 17 bases between the two germline ends. For the CDR3, the DNA is TGTGCCTGGAGTGGGAGCCGGGGGAATTTATACGAGCAGTACTTC. Residues: CAWSGSRGNLYEQYF.

The chain is built from TRBV7-3 and TRBJ2-1; tentatively, D is TRBD1 (6 bases). Germline V lookup: CDR1 SGHTA, CDR2 FQGTGA. V lost 2 bases, J lost 7 bases, and 12 bases lay in between. CDR3 length equals 14 residues. The CDR3 protein is CASSLAARGNEQFF. The CDR3 DNA reads TGTGCCAGCAGCTTAGCGGCTAGGGGGAATGAGCAGTTCTTC.

The chain uses TRBV29-1 and TRBJ2-3; tentative D call: TRBD2 (7 bases). This CDR3 region has 13 residues. Trimming took off 3 bases at V and 4 bases at J, with 11 bases between the two ends. The V gene's germline CDR1 is SQVTM and CDR2 ANQGSEA. DNA for the CDR3: TGCAGCGTTGATGGGGGGGGCGCAGATACGCAGTATTTT. It translates to CSVDGGGADTQYF.

The chain links TRBV5-1 to TRBJ2-2; D not resolved. Germline V gives CDR1 SGHRS, CDR2 YFSETQ. The length of the CDR3 is 13 residues. Deletions cut 0 bases from V and 5 bases from J, with 5 bases between. The CDR3 DNA is TGCGCCAGCAGCTTGGTCTGGACCGGGGAGCTGTTTTTT. Translating gives CASSLVWTGELFF.

This clone occurred a few times. In nucleotides, the CDR3 is TGTGCCACGACGTACGGGGTGGATTCCTACGAGCAGTACTTC. Its protein product is CATTYGVDSYEQYF. V is TRBV2 and J is TRBJ2-7, with D perhaps TRBD2 (5 bases). The CDR3 covers 14 residues. Germline loops: CDR1 SNHLY, CDR2 FYNNEI. V lost 10 bases and J lost 1, with 17 bases in between.

This clone was counted only a few times. The V gene is TRBV27, the J gene TRBJ2-1; 12 bases fit TRBD2. The CDR3 runs 20 residues. The trim removed 3 bases at V and 8 bases at J, leaving 20 bases unmatched. CDR1 and CDR2 (germline): MNHEY, SMNVEV (reference sequence). The CDR3 sequence: CASSFSVLPLGLAGYDEQFF. In nucleotides, the CDR3 is TGTGCCAGCAGTTTTTCCGTCCTTCCGCTAGGACTAGCGGGATACGATGAGCAGTTCTTC.

This clone was counted only a few times. The chain is built from TRBV11-2 and TRBJ2-3; the D is unclear. The CDR3 length is 14 residues. Trimming took 5 bases from V and 3 from J, leaving 12 bases between them. Germline V gives CDR1 SGHAT, CDR2 FQNNGV. CDR3 protein: CASSPAYGTDTQYF. In nucleotides, the CDR3 is TGTGCCAGCAGCCCAGCGTACGGAACAGATACGCAGTATTTT.

In its sample, this clone was seen a few times. The CDR3: CASSLDRGGYEQYF. The CDR3 coding sequence is TGCGCCAGCAGCTTGGACAGGGGAGGCTACGAGCAGTACTTC. The J gene is TRBJ2-7, the V gene TRBV5-1; tentatively, D is TRBD1 (7 bases). Trimming left V 0 bases short and J 3 bases short, with 10 bases between. Germline V gene data show CDR1 as SGHRS and CDR2 as YFSETQ. The CDR3 has 14 residues.

This clone was recorded a few times. The chain uses TRBV7-2 and TRBJ2-2; perhaps TRBD1 as D (5 bases). CDR1 is SGHTA and CDR2 is FQGNSA in the germline V gene. V dropped 2 bases and J dropped 4 bases, with 11 bases sitting between them. This CDR3 is built from 15 residues. The CDR3 nucleotides are TGTGCCAGCAGCTTATCTGGACATATCACCGGGGAGCTGTTTTTT. It yields the protein CASSLSGHITGELFF.

This clone was detected a few times. DNA of the CDR3: TGTGCCAGCAGGCCCACTTGGGGGGAGACCCAGTACTTC. Protein: CASRPTWGETQYF. The chain joins TRBV5-6 to TRBJ2-5; D is tentatively TRBD1 or TRBD2 (5 bases each). Looked up from germline, CDR1 is SGHDT and CDR2 is YYEEEE. Trimming removed 5 bases at V and 5 bases at J, with 13 bases between. CDR3 length: 13 amino acids.